This T cell receptor beta chain was documented in a study of T cells expressing NK-cell markers. Study summary: Repertoires of TCR beta were obtained from T cells sorted as CD3+CD56+NKG2C+, CD3+CD56+NKG2C- and CD3+CD56-NKG2C+.

The CDR3 loop spans 12 amino acids. Germline lookup yields CDR1 SQVTM and CDR2 ANQGSEA. TCRdb re-called the 5' RACE reads and gives one entry per CDR3 protein, without DNA. The listing records more than 250,000 distinct CDR3 sequences. Input material: blood T cells: a sorted CD56 or NKG2C T cell subset, CD4+ or CD8+ T cells, or bulk PBMC T cells (not recorded which). This TCR came from a man aged 18 to 35 in good health. The chain employs TRBV29-1 and TRBJ2-3. CDR3 protein: CSVRLAADTQYF.